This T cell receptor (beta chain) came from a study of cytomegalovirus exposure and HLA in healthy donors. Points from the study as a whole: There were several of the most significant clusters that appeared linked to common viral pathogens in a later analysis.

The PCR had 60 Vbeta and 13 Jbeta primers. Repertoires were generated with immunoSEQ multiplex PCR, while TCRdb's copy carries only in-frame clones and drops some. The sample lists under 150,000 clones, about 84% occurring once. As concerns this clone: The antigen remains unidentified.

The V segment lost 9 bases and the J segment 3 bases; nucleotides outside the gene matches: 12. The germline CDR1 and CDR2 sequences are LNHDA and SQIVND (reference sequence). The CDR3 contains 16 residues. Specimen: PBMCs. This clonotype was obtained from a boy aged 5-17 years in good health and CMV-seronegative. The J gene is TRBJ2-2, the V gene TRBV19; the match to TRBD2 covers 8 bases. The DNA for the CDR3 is TGTGCCAGCTCCCCATTGGTAGCGGGATACACCGGGGAGCTGTTTTTT. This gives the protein CASSPLVAGYTGELFF.